This is a list of T cell receptor beta chains from one sample in a study of control samples from healthy donors and cancer patients. Libraries were prepared by immunoSEQ multiplex PCR; TCRdb keeps only in-frame clonotypes and omits some of them. The table records 150,000 to 200,000 clones, 80% to 95% of them present only once. Sequenced sample: blood. Receptors originate from a woman under 40 in good health. Both conserved end residues are part of each CDR3. Each record gives: CDR3 DNA, CDR3 protein, clone size, D gene, J gene, CDR3 length, V gene. The D gene is left open where the match is weak. Expanded clones are given a class, and other clones once, few, many or no size at all.

CDR3 DNA: TGTGCCAGCAGCGGACAGGGGGGAATTAACTACAATGAGCAGTTCTTC
CDR3 protein: CASSGQGGINYNEQFF
clone size: NA
D gene: TRBD1
J gene: TRBJ2-1
CDR3 length: 16
V gene: TRBV6-2/TRBV6-3

CDR3 DNA: TGTGCCAGCAGCTTAAAAGCCGGGCACTACTACGAGCAGTACTTC
CDR3 protein: CASSLKAGHYYEQYF
clone size: NA
D gene: NA
J gene: TRBJ2-7
CDR3 length: 15
V gene: TRBV7-3

CDR3 DNA: TGTGCCAGCCGACAACCGACAGGGGGGTACACTGAAGCTTTCTTT
CDR3 protein: CASRQPTGGYTEAFF
clone size: once
D gene: TRBD1
J gene: TRBJ1-1
CDR3 length: 15
V gene: TRBV6-5

CDR3 DNA: TGTGCCATCTTGGGACAGGTTGCAACTAATGAAAAACTGTTTTTT
CDR3 protein: CAILGQVATNEKLFF
clone size: once
D gene: TRBD1
J gene: TRBJ1-4
CDR3 length: 15
V gene: TRBV10-3

CDR3 DNA: TGTGCCAGCAGTGAACCCCCGCAGGGTGGCACCGGGGAGCTGTTTTTT
CDR3 protein: CASSEPPQGGTGELFF
clone size: NA
D gene: NA
J gene: TRBJ2-2
CDR3 length: 16
V gene: TRBV25-1

CDR3 DNA: TGTGCCAGCAGCGTGGGGAGGGGAGGCTACAATGAGCAGTTCTTC
CDR3 protein: CASSVGRGGYNEQFF
clone size: NA
D gene: TRBD2
J gene: TRBJ2-1
CDR3 length: 15
V gene: TRBV9

CDR3 DNA: TGCGCCAGCAGCCAAGAAGCTAGCGGGAGGGCCGGGGAGACCCAGTACTTC
CDR3 protein: CASSQEASGRAGETQYF
clone size: NA
D gene: TRBD2
J gene: TRBJ2-5
CDR3 length: 17
V gene: TRBV4-1

CDR3 DNA: TGTGCCAGCAGCTTAATAAGGCGGGAGAACAATGAGCAGTTCTTC
CDR3 protein: CASSLIRRENNEQFF
clone size: NA
D gene: TRBD2
J gene: TRBJ2-1
CDR3 length: 15
V gene: TRBV7-3

CDR3 DNA: TGTGCCAGCAGTGAAGTGGGAACTGGGACACAGTACTTC
CDR3 protein: CASSEVGTGTQYF
clone size: NA
D gene: NA
J gene: TRBJ2-5
CDR3 length: 13
V gene: TRBV6-1

CDR3 DNA: TGTGCCAGCCCCGTGGGAAACACCATATATTTT
CDR3 protein: CASPVGNTIYF
clone size: NA
D gene: NA
J gene: TRBJ1-3
CDR3 length: 11
V gene: TRBV12-3/TRBV12-4

CDR3 DNA: TGTGCCAGTAGTCCGGACAGGGTTCCTAGGAATGAGCAGTTCTTC
CDR3 protein: CASSPDRVPRNEQFF
clone size: NA
D gene: TRBD1
J gene: TRBJ2-1
CDR3 length: 15
V gene: TRBV19

CDR3 DNA: TGTGCCACCAGCTACAGGGGGCTGGGCACCGGGGAGCTGTTTTTT
CDR3 protein: CATSYRGLGTGELFF
clone size: NA
D gene: TRBD1
J gene: TRBJ2-2
CDR3 length: 15
V gene: TRBV15

CDR3 DNA: TGTGCCAGTAGTAGGTATCCCCAAGAGACCCAGTACTTC
CDR3 protein: CASSRYPQETQYF
clone size: NA
D gene: NA
J gene: TRBJ2-5
CDR3 length: 13
V gene: TRBV19

CDR3 DNA: TGTGCCAGCAGTGAAGGCGAGTCTTTAAGCTCCTACAATGAGCAGTTCTTC
CDR3 protein: CASSEGESLSSYNEQFF
clone size: NA
D gene: NA
J gene: TRBJ2-1
CDR3 length: 17
V gene: TRBV25-1

CDR3 DNA: TGTGCCAGCAGCCAAGAAAATAGCGGGAGGGCCTACAATGAGCAGTTCTTC
CDR3 protein: CASSQENSGRAYNEQFF
clone size: NA
D gene: TRBD2
J gene: TRBJ2-1
CDR3 length: 17
V gene: TRBV4-2

CDR3 DNA: TGCGCCAGCAGCACCCCCCGGACAGGGGGGCAGTTCTTC
CDR3 protein: CASSTPRTGGQFF
clone size: NA
D gene: TRBD1
J gene: TRBJ2-1
CDR3 length: 13
V gene: TRBV4-1

CDR3 DNA: TGTGCCAGCAGCGTAGCTCTCCCGGGGGACGGGGAGCTGTTTTTT
CDR3 protein: CASSVALPGDGELFF
clone size: NA
D gene: NA
J gene: TRBJ2-2
CDR3 length: 15
V gene: TRBV9

CDR3 DNA: TGCGCCAGCAGCTTACCGGAGTCCACCTACGAGCAGTACTTC
CDR3 protein: CASSLPESTYEQYF
clone size: NA
D gene: NA
J gene: TRBJ2-7
CDR3 length: 14
V gene: TRBV5-1

CDR3 DNA: TGTGCCAGCTCGCCCCGCCTTGGGGCGCTGAACACTGAAGCTTTCTTT
CDR3 protein: CASSPRLGALNTEAFF
clone size: NA
D gene: NA
J gene: TRBJ1-1
CDR3 length: 16
V gene: TRBV18

CDR3 DNA: TGCGCCACCGCAATAACCCGGGACGCCAGCTCCTACGAGCAGTACTTC
CDR3 protein: CATAITRDASSYEQYF
clone size: NA
D gene: NA
J gene: TRBJ2-7
CDR3 length: 16
V gene: TRBV4-1

CDR3 DNA: TGTGCCACCGCTGTCGGCGGGAGGTGGAGCAATGAGCAGTTCTTC
CDR3 protein: CATAVGGRWSNEQFF
clone size: NA
D gene: TRBD2
J gene: TRBJ2-1
CDR3 length: 15
V gene: TRBV24-1

CDR3 DNA: TGTGCCAGCAGCGGTATTCGGGCGGGGGGTTATGGCTACACCTTC
CDR3 protein: CASSGIRAGGYGYTF
clone size: NA
D gene: NA
J gene: TRBJ1-2
CDR3 length: 15
V gene: TRBV6-5

CDR3 DNA: TGTGCCAGCAGCTTACGGACAGGGAACAATCAGCCCCAGCATTTT
CDR3 protein: CASSLRTGNNQPQHF
clone size: NA
D gene: TRBD1
J gene: TRBJ1-5
CDR3 length: 15
V gene: TRBV7-2

CDR3 DNA: TGTGCCAGCAGTGCGCTAGCGGGAGGGCAAGAGACCCAGTACTTC
CDR3 protein: CASSALAGGQETQYF
clone size: NA
D gene: TRBD2
J gene: TRBJ2-5
CDR3 length: 15
V gene: TRBV6-4

CDR3 DNA: TGCGCCAGCAGTGACTGGGCGCGCTACACCTTC
CDR3 protein: CASSDWARYTF
clone size: NA
D gene: NA
J gene: TRBJ1-2
CDR3 length: 11
V gene: TRBV10-2

CDR3 DNA: TGTGCCAGCAGTTTATGGACCCTCATGAACACTGAAGCTTTCTTT
CDR3 protein: CASSLWTLMNTEAFF
clone size: once
D gene: NA
J gene: TRBJ1-1
CDR3 length: 15
V gene: TRBV28

CDR3 DNA: TGCGCCAGCAGCTGGGGGACAGATACGCAGTATTTT
CDR3 protein: CASSWGTDTQYF
clone size: NA
D gene: NA
J gene: TRBJ2-3
CDR3 length: 12
V gene: TRBV5-1

CDR3 DNA: TGTGCCAGCAGCGAGCCGGGGTGGTACGAGCAGTACTTC
CDR3 protein: CASSEPGWYEQYF
clone size: once
D gene: NA
J gene: TRBJ2-7
CDR3 length: 13
V gene: TRBV5-8

CDR3 DNA: TGTGCCAGTAGGCTGACCGGGACAGACAATGAGCAGTTCTTC
CDR3 protein: CASRLTGTDNEQFF
clone size: NA
D gene: TRBD1
J gene: TRBJ2-1
CDR3 length: 14
V gene: TRBV19

CDR3 DNA: TGTGCCATCAGGGGAGCGGGAGGGCCGCAGACCGGGGAGCTGTTTTTT
CDR3 protein: CAIRGAGGPQTGELFF
clone size: NA
D gene: TRBD2
J gene: TRBJ2-2
CDR3 length: 16
V gene: TRBV10-3

CDR3 DNA: TGCGCCAGCAGCCAAGCGCTACTGACAGGGGGGGAGACCCAGTACTTC
CDR3 protein: CASSQALLTGGETQYF
clone size: NA
D gene: TRBD1
J gene: TRBJ2-5
CDR3 length: 16
V gene: TRBV4-3

CDR3 DNA: TGTGCCTGGAGGGGCCGGTCACAAGAGACCCAGTACTTC
CDR3 protein: CAWRGRSQETQYF
clone size: NA
D gene: NA
J gene: TRBJ2-5
CDR3 length: 13
V gene: TRBV30

CDR3 DNA: TGTGCCAGCAGCTCCCCAATGGGCGAGCAGTACTTC
CDR3 protein: CASSSPMGEQYF
clone size: NA
D gene: NA
J gene: TRBJ2-7
CDR3 length: 12
V gene: TRBV5-4

CDR3 DNA: TGTGCCAGCAGTCTACAGGGGGGAAATCAGCCCCAGCATTTT
CDR3 protein: CASSLQGGNQPQHF
clone size: NA
D gene: TRBD1
J gene: TRBJ1-5
CDR3 length: 14
V gene: TRBV6-6

CDR3 DNA: TGTGCCAGCAGTAGGGGGGGCGCGTTGGCTGAAGCTTTCTTT
CDR3 protein: CASSRGGALAEAFF
clone size: NA
D gene: NA
J gene: TRBJ1-1
CDR3 length: 14
V gene: TRBV6-4

CDR3 DNA: TGTGCCAGTAGCTTCGGGACAGGTCCCACCTACGAGCAGTACTTC
CDR3 protein: CASSFGTGPTYEQYF
clone size: NA
D gene: TRBD1
J gene: TRBJ2-7
CDR3 length: 15
V gene: TRBV19

CDR3 DNA: TGTGCCAGCAGCCCGACTAGCGGCACAGATACGCAGTATTTT
CDR3 protein: CASSPTSGTDTQYF
clone size: NA
D gene: TRBD2
J gene: TRBJ2-3
CDR3 length: 14
V gene: TRBV7-8

CDR3 DNA: TGTGCCAGCAGTTTCAGACAGGGGACGAGCGAGCAGTACTTC
CDR3 protein: CASSFRQGTSEQYF
clone size: NA
D gene: TRBD1
J gene: TRBJ2-7
CDR3 length: 14
V gene: TRBV27

CDR3 DNA: TGTGCCAGCAGGGACGGGTCAAGCTCCTACGAGCAGTACTTC
CDR3 protein: CASRDGSSSYEQYF
clone size: NA
D gene: NA
J gene: TRBJ2-7
CDR3 length: 14
V gene: TRBV27